This TCR beta chain was documented in a study of blood T cell repertoires in COVID-19. In the original workflow: Estimation of nucleated cell counts was performed using reference gene primer amplification. Some clones are missing from TCRdb's copy, which holds only in-frame ones; the method was immunoSEQ multiplex PCR. V and J calls and clone size follow that table, whereas D and trimming were derived from the DNA. The sample includes around 150,000 clones, 85% to 90% of them seen just once. Germline V gene lookup returns CDR1 MNHNY and CDR2 SVGAGI (reference sequence). The J segment lost 14 bases and the V segment lost 10 bases, leaving 18 bases of the junction unmatched. The CDR3 totals 13 residues. This clone was picked up a small number of times.

The clonotype originates from a man aged 50-59 years with active COVID-19. J is TRBJ1-2 and V is TRBV6-6; TRBD1 matches 8 bases. The sequencing input was peripheral blood. The CDR3 here is CAIKSNLGQGPTF. CDR3 nucleotide sequence: TGTGCCATCAAATCTAATTTAGGACAGGGCCCTACCTTC.